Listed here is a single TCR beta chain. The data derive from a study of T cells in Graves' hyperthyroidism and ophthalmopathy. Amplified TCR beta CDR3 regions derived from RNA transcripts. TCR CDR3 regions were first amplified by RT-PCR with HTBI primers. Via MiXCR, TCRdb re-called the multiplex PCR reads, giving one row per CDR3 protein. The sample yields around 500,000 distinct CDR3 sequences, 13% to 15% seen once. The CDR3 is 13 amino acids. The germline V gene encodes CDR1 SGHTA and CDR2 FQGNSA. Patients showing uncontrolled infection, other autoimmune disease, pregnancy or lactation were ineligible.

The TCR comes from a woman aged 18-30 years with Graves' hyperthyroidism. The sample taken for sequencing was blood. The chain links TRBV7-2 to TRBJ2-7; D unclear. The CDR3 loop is CASSLARNYEQCV. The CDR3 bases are TGTGCCAGCAGCTTAGCTCGCAACTACGAGCAGTGCGTC.